The T cell receptor (beta chain) under discussion was sequenced for a study of T-cell reconstitution after alpha-beta-depleted transplantation in children. The V end lost 5 bases, the J end lost 1 base, and 12 bases lay between the germline ends. Germline V lookup: CDR1 MDHEN, CDR2 SYDVKM. The CDR3 runs to 15 residues. With respect to this clonotype: Its antigen is not known.

This sample's TCRbeta library carried unique molecular identifier barcodes. From the PCR reads, TCRdb called clonotypes with MiXCR, one entry per CDR3 protein. The table shows some 150,000 distinct CDR3 sequences, with about 9% occurring only once. Study-wide results and limits: The study reportedly traced alpha-beta T cells about two months after transplant to several hundred expanded graft clones.

J is TRBJ1-3 and V is TRBV28; maybe TRBD1 (6 bases). Sequenced material: PBMCs, mostly from graft donor cells, taken 180 days after TCRalphabeta/CD19-depleted stem cell transplant. The clonotype originates from a female patient aged 2-15 years who had a stem cell transplant for congenital amegakaryocytic thrombocytopenia, so the T cells may come from the graft donor. The CDR3 DNA sequence: TGTGCCAGCAGTCCACCGACAGGATCTGGAAACACCATATATTTT. Its protein is CASSPPTGSGNTIYF.